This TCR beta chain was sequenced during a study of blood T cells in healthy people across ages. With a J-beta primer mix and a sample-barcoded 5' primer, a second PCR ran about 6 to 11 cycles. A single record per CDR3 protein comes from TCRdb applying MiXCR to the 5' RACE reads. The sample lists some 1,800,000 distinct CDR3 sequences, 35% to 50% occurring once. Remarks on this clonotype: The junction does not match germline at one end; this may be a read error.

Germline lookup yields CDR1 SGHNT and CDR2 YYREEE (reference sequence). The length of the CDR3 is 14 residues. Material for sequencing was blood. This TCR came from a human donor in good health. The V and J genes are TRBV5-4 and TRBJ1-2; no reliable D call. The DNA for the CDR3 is TGTGCCCGCAGCTTGGAAGTGCCTAACTATGGCTACACCTTC. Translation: CARSLEVPNYGYTF.